These 5 T cell receptor beta chains were all obtained from the same sample, sequenced in a study of tumor-infiltrating lymphocytes in primary liver carcinoma. Co-extracting RNA and DNA was done with roughly 17-34 mg of unsorted bulk tissue as input. Researchers generated TCR beta cDNA from roughly 500 ng of total RNA, relying on a constant-region primer. For TCR beta, libraries were produced by three nested multiplex PCR rounds using slightly modified ARM-PCR. TRBV1-TRBV30 forward primers and a C-beta reverse primer were used in the first two PCR rounds, which each ran for ten to eleven cycles. MiXCR, run by TCRdb on the multiplex PCR reads, gives a single entry per CDR3 protein. The data show about 33,000 distinct CDR3 sequences, roughly four fifths seen once. Sequenced input: liver tumor tissue from sampling region 5. Subset reported: tumor region T5, tumor centre. These receptors were taken from a man in his forties or fifties with primary liver carcinoma and hepatitis B virus infection.

This clonotype was observed a few times. Here the CDR3 reads CTISPGRWYEQYF. DNA for the CDR3: TGCACCATCAGCCCGGGTCGTTGGTACGAGCAGTACTTC. The rearrangement joins TRBV4-1 to TRBJ2-7; no clear D. The germline V gene has CDR1 MGHRA and CDR2 YSYEKL. The CDR3 runs to 13 residues.

Turning to this clonotype: The missing conserved phenylalanine or tryptophan at the end of this CDR3 makes a read error likely. V and J are TRBV7-3 and TRBJ2-3, with a tentative D call TRBD2 (6 bases). Looked up from germline, CDR1 is SGHTA and CDR2 is FQGTGA. Trimming cost V 5 bases and J 4 bases, with 16 bases left between them. The length of the CDR3 is 15 residues. CDR3 loop: CASSGTGGRSDTQYL. The CDR3 coding sequence is TGTGCCAGCAGCGGCACTGGGGGGAGGTCAGATACGCAGTATCTT.

About this clonotype itself: One end of the junction is discordant with germline, which a read error may explain. This chain uses TRBV6-5 with TRBJ2-7, with a possible D match to TRBD2 (5 bases). CDR1 MNHEY and CDR2 SVGAGI come from the germline V gene. The CDR3 is 16 amino acids. CDR3 sequence: CASRPGLAASFYEQYF. For the CDR3, the DNA is TGTGCTAGCAGGCCCGGACTGGCAGCATCCTTCTACGAGCAGTACTTC.

The chain joins TRBV12-3 or TRBV12-4 to TRBJ2-1, with TRBD2 as a possible D gene (5 bases). The V end lost 10 bases, the J end lost 7 bases, and 20 bases lay between the germline ends. This CDR3 has 14 amino acids. CDR3 sequence reads: CANGNIGLPNEQFF. Here the CDR3 DNA reads TGTGCCAACGGCAACATAGGACTCCCAAATGAGCAGTTCTTC.

For this clonotype: The junction does not match germline at one end; this may be a read error. The chain has TRBV10-3 and TRBJ1-2; 8 nucleotides match TRBD1. This CDR3 spans 14 amino acids. Germline CDR1 and CDR2: ENHRY and SYGVKD. CDR3 loop: CAIGTGGSGGGYAF. CDR3 DNA sequence: TGTGCCATCGGCACAGGGGGGTCAGGGGGTGGCTACGCCTTC.